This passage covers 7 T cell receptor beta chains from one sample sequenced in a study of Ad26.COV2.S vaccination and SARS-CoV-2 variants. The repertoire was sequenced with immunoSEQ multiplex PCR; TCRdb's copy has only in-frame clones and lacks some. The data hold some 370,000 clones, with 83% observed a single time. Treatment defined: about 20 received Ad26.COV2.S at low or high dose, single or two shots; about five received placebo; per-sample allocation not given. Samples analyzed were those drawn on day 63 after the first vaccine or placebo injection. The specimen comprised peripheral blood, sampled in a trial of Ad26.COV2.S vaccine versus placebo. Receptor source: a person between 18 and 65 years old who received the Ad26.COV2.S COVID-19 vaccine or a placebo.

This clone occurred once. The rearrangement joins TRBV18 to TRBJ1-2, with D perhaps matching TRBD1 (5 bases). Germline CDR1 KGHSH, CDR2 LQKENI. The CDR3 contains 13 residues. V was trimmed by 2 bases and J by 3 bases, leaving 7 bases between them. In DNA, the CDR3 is TGTGCCAGCTCACCAGGGGGGTACTATGGCTACACCTTC. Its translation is CASSPGGYYGYTF.

This CDR3 is CASKLAPNTGELFF. The CDR3 DNA reads TGTGCCAGCAAACTAGCCCCGAACACCGGGGAGCTGTTTTTT. The chain uses TRBV6-5 and TRBJ2-2, with a possible D match to TRBD2 (6 bases). The ends were cut back, 7 bases at V and 0 bases at J, with 9 bases in the middle. The CDR3 length is 14 residues. The germline gives CDR1 MNHEY, CDR2 SVGAGI.

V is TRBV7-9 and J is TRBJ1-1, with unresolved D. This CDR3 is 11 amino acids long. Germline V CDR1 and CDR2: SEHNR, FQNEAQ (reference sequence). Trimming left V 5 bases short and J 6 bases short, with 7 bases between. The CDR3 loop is CASSAGAEAFF. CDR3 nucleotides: TGTGCCAGCAGCGCAGGTGCTGAAGCTTTCTTT.

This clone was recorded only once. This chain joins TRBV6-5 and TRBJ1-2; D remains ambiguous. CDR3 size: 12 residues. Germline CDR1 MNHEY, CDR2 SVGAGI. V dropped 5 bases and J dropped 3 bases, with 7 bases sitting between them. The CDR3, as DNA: TGTGCCAGCAGTAGGACGGACTATGGCTACACCTTC. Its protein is CASSRTDYGYTF.

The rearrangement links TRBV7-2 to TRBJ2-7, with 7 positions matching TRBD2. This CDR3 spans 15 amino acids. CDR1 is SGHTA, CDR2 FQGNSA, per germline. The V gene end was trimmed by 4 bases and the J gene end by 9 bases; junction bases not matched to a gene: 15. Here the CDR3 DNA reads TGTGCCAGCAGCTCAGACCCTGGACTAGTTATAAGGCAGTACTTC. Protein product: CASSSDPGLVIRQYF.

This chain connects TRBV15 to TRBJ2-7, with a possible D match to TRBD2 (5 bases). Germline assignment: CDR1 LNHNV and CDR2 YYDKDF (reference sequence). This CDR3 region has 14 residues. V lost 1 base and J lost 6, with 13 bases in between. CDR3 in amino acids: CATSRVGRSFEQYF. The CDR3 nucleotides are TGTGCCACCAGCAGAGTTGGGAGAAGTTTCGAGCAGTACTTC.

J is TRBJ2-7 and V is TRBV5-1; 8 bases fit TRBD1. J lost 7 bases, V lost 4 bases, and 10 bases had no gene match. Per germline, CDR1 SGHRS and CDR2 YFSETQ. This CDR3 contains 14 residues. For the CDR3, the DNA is TGCGCCAGCAGCACAGCGACAGGGGCTCGGGAGCAGTACTTC. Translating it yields CASSTATGAREQYF. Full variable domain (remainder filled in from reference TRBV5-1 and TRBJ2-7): KAGVTQTPRYLIKTRGQQVTLSCSPISGHRSVSWYQQTPGQGLQFLFEYFSETQRNKGNFPGRFSGRQFSNSRSEMNVSTLELGDSALYLCASSTATGAREQYFGPGTRLTVT.